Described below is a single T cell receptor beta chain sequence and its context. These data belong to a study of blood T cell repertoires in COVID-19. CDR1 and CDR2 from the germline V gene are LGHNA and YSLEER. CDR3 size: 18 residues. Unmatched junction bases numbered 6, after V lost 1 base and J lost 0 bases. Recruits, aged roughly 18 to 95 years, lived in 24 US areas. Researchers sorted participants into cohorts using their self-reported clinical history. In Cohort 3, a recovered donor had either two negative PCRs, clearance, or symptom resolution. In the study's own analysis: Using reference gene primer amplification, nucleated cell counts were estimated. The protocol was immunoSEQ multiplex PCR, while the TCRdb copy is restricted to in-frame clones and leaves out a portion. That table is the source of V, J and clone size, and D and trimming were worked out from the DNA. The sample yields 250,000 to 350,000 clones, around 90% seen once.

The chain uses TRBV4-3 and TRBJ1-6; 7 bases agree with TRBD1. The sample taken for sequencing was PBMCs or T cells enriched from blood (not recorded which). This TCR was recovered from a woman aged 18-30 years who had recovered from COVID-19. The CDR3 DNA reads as TGCGCCAGCAGCCAAGGGGCACAGGGGAGCTCCTATAATTCACCCCTCCACTTT. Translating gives CASSQGAQGSSYNSPLHF.